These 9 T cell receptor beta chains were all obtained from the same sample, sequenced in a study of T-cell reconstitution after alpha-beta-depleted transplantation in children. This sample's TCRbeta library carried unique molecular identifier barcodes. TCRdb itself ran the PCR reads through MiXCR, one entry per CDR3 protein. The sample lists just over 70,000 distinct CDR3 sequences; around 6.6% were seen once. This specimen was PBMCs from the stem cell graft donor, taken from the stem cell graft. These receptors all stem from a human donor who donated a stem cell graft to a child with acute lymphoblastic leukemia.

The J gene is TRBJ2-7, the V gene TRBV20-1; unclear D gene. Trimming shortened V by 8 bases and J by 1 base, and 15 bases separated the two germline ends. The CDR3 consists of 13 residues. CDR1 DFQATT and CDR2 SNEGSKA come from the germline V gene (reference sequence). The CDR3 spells CSLRLGGSYEQYF. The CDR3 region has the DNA TGCAGTCTCCGCCTTGGTGGTTCCTACGAGCAGTACTTC.

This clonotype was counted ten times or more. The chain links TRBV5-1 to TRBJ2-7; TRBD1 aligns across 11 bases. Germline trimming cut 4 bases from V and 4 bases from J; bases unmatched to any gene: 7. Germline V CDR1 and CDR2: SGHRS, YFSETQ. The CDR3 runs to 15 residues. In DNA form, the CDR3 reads TGCGCCAGCAGCCTGGTGGGACAGGGGGAGTACGAGCAGTACTTC. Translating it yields CASSLVGQGEYEQYF.

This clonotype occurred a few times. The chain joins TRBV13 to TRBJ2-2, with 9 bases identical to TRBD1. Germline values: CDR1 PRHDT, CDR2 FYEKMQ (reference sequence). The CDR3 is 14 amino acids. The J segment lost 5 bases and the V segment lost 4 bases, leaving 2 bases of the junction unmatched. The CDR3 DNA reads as TGTGCCAGCAGCTGGGACAGGGCTACCGGGGAGCTGTTTTTT. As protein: CASSWDRATGELFF.

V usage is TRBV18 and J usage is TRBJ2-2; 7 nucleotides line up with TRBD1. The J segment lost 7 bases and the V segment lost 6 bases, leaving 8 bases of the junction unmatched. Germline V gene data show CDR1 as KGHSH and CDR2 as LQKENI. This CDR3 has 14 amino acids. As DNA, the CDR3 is TGTGCCAGCTCCCGTGACAGGGCTGACGGGGAGCTGTTTTTT. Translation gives CASSRDRADGELFF. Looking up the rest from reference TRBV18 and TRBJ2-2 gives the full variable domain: NAGVMQNPRHLVRRRGQEARLRCSPMKGHSHVYWYRQLPEEGLKFMVYLQKENIIDESGMPKERFSAEFPKEGPSILRIQQVVRGDSAAYFCASSRDRADGELFFGEGSRLTVL.

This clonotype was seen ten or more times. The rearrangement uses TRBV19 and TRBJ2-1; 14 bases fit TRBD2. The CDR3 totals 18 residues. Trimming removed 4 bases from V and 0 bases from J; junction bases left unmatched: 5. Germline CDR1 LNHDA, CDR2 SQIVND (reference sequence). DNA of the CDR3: TGTGCCAGTAGTACCACAGGGACTAGCGGGAGCTCCTACAATGAGCAGTTCTTC. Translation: CASSTTGTSGSSYNEQFF.

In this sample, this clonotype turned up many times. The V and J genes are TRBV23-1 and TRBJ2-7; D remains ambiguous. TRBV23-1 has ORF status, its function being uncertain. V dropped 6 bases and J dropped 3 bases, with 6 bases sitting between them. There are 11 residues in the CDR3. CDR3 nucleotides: TGCGCCAGCAGCCCCCACTACGAGCAGTACTTC. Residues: CASSPHYEQYF.

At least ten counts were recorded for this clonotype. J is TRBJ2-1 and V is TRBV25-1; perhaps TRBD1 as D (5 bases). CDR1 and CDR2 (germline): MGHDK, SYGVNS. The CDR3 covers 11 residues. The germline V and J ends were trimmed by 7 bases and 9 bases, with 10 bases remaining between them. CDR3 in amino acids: CASTLDSEQFF. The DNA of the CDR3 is TGTGCCAGCACACTCGACAGTGAGCAGTTCTTC.

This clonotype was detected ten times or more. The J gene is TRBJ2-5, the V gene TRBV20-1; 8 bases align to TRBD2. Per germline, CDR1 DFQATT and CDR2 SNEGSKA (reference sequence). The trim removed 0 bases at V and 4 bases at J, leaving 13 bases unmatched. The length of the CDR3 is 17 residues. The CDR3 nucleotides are TGCAGTGCTAGAGATCCGAGGTCGGGGGGGCTCAGAGAGACCCAGTACTTC. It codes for CSARDPRSGGLRETQYF.

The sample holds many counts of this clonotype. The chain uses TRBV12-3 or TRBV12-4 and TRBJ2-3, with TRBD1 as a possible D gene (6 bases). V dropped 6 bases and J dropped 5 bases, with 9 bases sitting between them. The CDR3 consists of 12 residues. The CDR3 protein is CASRRTVDTQYF. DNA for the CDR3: TGTGCCAGCAGACGGACAGTAGATACGCAGTATTTT.